The 11 T cell receptor beta chains in this list originate from one sample, sequenced in a study of OX40 agonist ivuxolimab in advanced cancers. The assay was immunoSEQ multiplex PCR, and TCRdb's table has in-frame clones only and misses some. This sample has 20,000 to 25,000 clones; about nine tenths occur once, and the top ten carry 31%. The sequenced sample was CD4+ or CD8+ T cells sorted from blood, obtained in a trial of the OX40 agonist ivuxolimab. Every receptor here comes from an adult with an advanced solid tumor such as melanoma, head and neck, liver or kidney cancer.

Regarding this clone: Sequence at one end of the junction differs from germline and may be a read error. Other DNA sequences from this sample encode an identical CDR3 as well. V and J are TRBV28 and TRBJ1-3; no clear D. CDR1 is MDHEN, CDR2 SYDVKM, per germline. This CDR3 has 17 amino acids. The CDR3 DNA reads TGTGCCAGCAGTTTAAATGGGCTGGTAGGCTCTGGAAATACCATATATTTT. It yields the protein CASSLNGLVGSGNTIYF.

This chain joins TRBV7-9 and TRBJ2-5, with D possibly TRBD1 on 6 matching bases. Matching the DNA end better, TRBJ2-7 makes the J call doubtful. The CDR3 extends over 16 amino acids. Germline V gene data show CDR1 as SEHNR and CDR2 as FQNEAQ (reference sequence). The CDR3 region has the DNA TGTGCCAGCAGCTTTCCGTCAGGGGACCCCTCCTACGAGCAGTACTTC. Its translation: CASSFPSGDPSYEQYF.

This chain joins TRBV9 and TRBJ2-7, with D possibly being TRBD1 (6 bases). The CDR3 extends over 15 amino acids. V was cut by 0 bases and J by 3 bases, with 13 bases left in between. Germline lookup yields CDR1 SGDLS and CDR2 YYNGEE. CDR3 protein: CASSVGPETGYEQYF. CDR3 nucleotide sequence: TGTGCCAGCAGCGTAGGACCAGAGACAGGCTACGAGCAGTACTTC.

The chain employs TRBV5-8 and TRBJ1-1; the match to TRBD1 covers 12 bases. This CDR3 spans 18 amino acids. J gave up 4 bases and V 7 bases, and 17 bases lay outside the gene matches. The germline gives CDR1 SGHTS, CDR2 YDEGEE. CDR3 in DNA: TGTGCCAGCCTCTCGAGCTTTGGGACAGGGGGCCTGGGCACTGAAGCTTTCTTT. Amino acids: CASLSSFGTGGLGTEAFF.

A few counts support this clone. This chain joins TRBV30 and TRBJ2-7; a possible D gene is TRBD1 (5 bases). Trimming cost V 0 bases and J 3 bases, with 12 bases left between them. CDR3 length equals 14 residues. Germline CDR1 and CDR2: GTSNPN and SVGIG (reference sequence). This CDR3 is CAWSVSQGGYEQYF. The CDR3 DNA follows: TGTGCCTGGAGTGTATCCCAGGGTGGCTACGAGCAGTACTTC. The variable domain in full, completed from reference TRBV30 and TRBJ2-7, reads SQTIHQWPATLVQPVGSPLSLECTVEGTSNPNLYWYRQAAGRGLQLLFYSVGIGQISSEVPQNLSASRPQDRQFILSSKKLLLSDSGFYLCAWSVSQGGYEQYFGPGTRLTVT.

The J gene is TRBJ2-7, the V gene TRBV6-1; maybe TRBD1 (6 bases). This CDR3 is 14 amino acids long. CDR1 MNHNS and CDR2 SASEGT come from the germline V gene. V gave up 4 bases and J gave up 4 bases, with 14 bases separating them. CDR3 coding DNA: TGTGCCAGCAGTGCCACGGGACACCTATACGAGCAGTACTTC. This gives the protein CASSATGHLYEQYF.

In this sample, this clone turned up a few times. V and J are TRBV11-3 and TRBJ2-1; the D is unclear. Trimming removed 3 bases from V and 6 bases from J, with 21 bases in between. Per germline, CDR1 SGHNT and CDR2 YENEEA. The CDR3 extends over 17 amino acids. The CDR3 DNA follows: TGTGCCAGCAGCTTGGGCCTTCAGGTGAAGGGTCTCAATGAGCAGTTCTTC. As protein: CASSLGLQVKGLNEQFF. Combining the CDR3 with reference TRBV11-3 and TRBJ2-1 gives the whole variable domain EAGVVQSPRYKIIEKKQPVAFWCNPISGHNTLYWYLQNLGQGPELLIRYENEEAVDDSQLPKDRFSAERLKGVDSTLKIQPAELGDSAVYLCASSLGLQVKGLNEQFFGPGTRLTVL.

The rearrangement uses TRBV4-3 and TRBJ2-7, with D uncertain. Deletions cut 2 bases from V and 0 bases from J, with 11 bases between. CDR1 and CDR2 from the germline V gene are LGHNA and YSLEER. This CDR3 comprises 15 residues. This CDR3 is CASSQTPQSSYEQYF. As DNA, the CDR3 is TGCGCCAGCAGCCAAACGCCCCAGAGCTCCTACGAGCAGTACTTC.

V and J are TRBV7-2 and TRBJ2-4, with D unresolved. The CDR3 is made up of 13 amino acids. Germline V gives CDR1 SGHTA, CDR2 FQGNSA. V was shortened by 5 bases and J by 0 bases, with 5 bases between the two germline ends. CDR3 sequence reads: CASSASAKNIQYF. CDR3 coding DNA: TGTGCCAGCAGCGCGTCAGCCAAAAACATTCAGTACTTC. Based on the CDR3 plus reference TRBV7-2 and TRBJ2-4, the full variable domain is GAGVSQSPSNKVTEKGKDVELRCDPISGHTALYWYRQSLGQGLEFLIYFQGNSAPDKSGLPSDRFSAERTGGSVSTLTIQRTQQEDSAVYLCASSASAKNIQYFGAGTRLSVL.

V gene TRBV6-1 combines with J gene TRBJ1-5, with unresolved D. Trimming took 5 bases from V and 2 from J, leaving 13 bases between them. Germline values: CDR1 MNHNS, CDR2 SASEGT. The length of the CDR3 is 15 residues. The CDR3 sequence is CASSPGRVGNQPQHF. CDR3 sequence (DNA): TGTGCCAGCAGTCCTGGTAGGGTAGGCAATCAGCCCCAGCATTTT.

The chain employs TRBV27 and TRBJ1-1, with D perhaps matching TRBD1 (6 bases). The germline gives CDR1 MNHEY, CDR2 SMNVEV (reference sequence). Trimming took 3 bases from V and 0 from J, leaving 17 bases between them. This CDR3 spans 17 amino acids. The CDR3 sequence is CASSFLRLQGLNTEAFF. In DNA form, the CDR3 reads TGTGCCAGCAGTTTCTTACGACTCCAGGGGTTGAACACTGAAGCTTTCTTT.